The source of this T cell receptor beta chain is a study of cytomegalovirus exposure and HLA in healthy donors. Study-wide findings and caveats: There were some public TCRs occurring in many donors, but most TCR sequences were rare.

Regarding this clone: Its antigen remains unknown.

The V end lost 3 bases, the J end lost 4 bases, and 12 bases lay between the germline ends. CDR1 and CDR2 (germline): MNHEY, SMNVEV (reference sequence). CDR3 length equals 14 residues. The assay was immunoSEQ multiplex PCR, and TCRdb's table has in-frame clones only and misses some. This sample has 300,000 to 350,000 clones; around 90% occur once, and the top ten carry more than 0.95%. This TCR came from a man aged 30 to 39 in good health and CMV-seronegative. The chain couples TRBV27 to TRBJ2-5; possibly TRBD2 for D (6 bases). The source material was PBMCs. CDR3 bases: TGTGCCAGCAGTTTGGACTACTCACGAGAGACCCAGTACTTC. It translates to CASSLDYSRETQYF.